This T cell receptor beta chain was sequenced for a study of blood T cell repertoires in COVID-19. Study in general: T cells, B-cell-depleted T cells, or PBMCs provided the cDNA or gDNA that served as material.

This CDR3 contains 15 residues. V dropped 0 bases and J dropped 4 bases, with 11 bases sitting between them. CDR1 is SGDLS and CDR2 is YYNGEE in the germline V gene. Per the original methods: Estimation of nucleated cell counts was performed using reference gene primer amplification. Only in-frame clones appear in the TCRdb table, and some are missing; sequencing was by immunoSEQ multiplex PCR. V and J calls and clone size come straight from that table; D and trimming were deduced from the DNA. The table shows about 170,000 clones, with over 60% occurring only once. This chain uses TRBV9 with TRBJ1-3; maybe TRBD1 (6 bases). Sequencing was performed on peripheral blood. The sequence derives from a man aged 55 to 69 with acute or convalescent COVID-19. CDR3 nucleotides: TGTGCCAGCAGCGTAGAATTTGGGACAGGAAACACCATATATTTT. This gives the protein CASSVEFGTGNTIYF.